A single sample is the source of the 18 T cell receptor beta chains below, sequenced in a study of cytomegalovirus exposure and HLA in healthy donors. This table comes from immunoSEQ multiplex PCR, and its TCRdb copy is limited to in-frame clones, with some not included. Here the sample spans more than 95,000 clones, about 87% being singletons. Sequencing was done on a sample of PBMCs. These receptors were taken from a woman aged 18 to 35 in good health and CMV-seronegative.

This rearrangement joins TRBV14 to TRBJ1-1; D gene unclear. Germline CDR1 reads SGHDN; CDR2 reads FVKESK. V gave up 4 bases and J gave up 1 base, with 7 bases separating them. The CDR3 sequence is 13 residues long. Here the CDR3 DNA reads TGTGCCAGCAGCCCTTACAAGAACACTGAAGCTTTCTTT. Translated, it gives CASSPYKNTEAFF.

The chain has TRBV7-9 and TRBJ2-3, with 7 bases lining up with TRBD2. Germline V gene lookup returns CDR1 SEHNR and CDR2 FQNEAQ (reference sequence). This CDR3 contains 15 residues. The V gene end was trimmed by 0 bases and the J gene end by 4 bases; junction bases not matched to a gene: 4. CDR3 in amino acids: CASSLATSVADTQYF. In DNA form, the CDR3 reads TGTGCCAGCAGCTTAGCCACTAGCGTGGCAGATACGCAGTATTTT.

This clone appeared a single time. The junction departs from the called germline gene at one end, perhaps through a read error. The chain recombines TRBV6-6 with TRBJ1-2, with TRBD1 matching 8 bases. Germline CDR1 MNHNY, CDR2 SVGAGI (reference sequence). This CDR3 is 16 amino acids long. The CDR3 DNA reads TGTGCCAGCAGTTACTGGCCGACAGGGGTAGACTATGGCCACACCTTC. Protein sequence: CASSYWPTGVDYGHTF.

The rearrangement links TRBV27 to TRBJ2-7, with 8 bases identical to TRBD1. Germline V lookup: CDR1 MNHEY, CDR2 SMNVEV (reference sequence). There are 17 residues in the CDR3. V gave up 4 bases and J gave up 4 bases; unmatched junction bases: 15. The CDR3 DNA reads as TGTGCCAGCAGTTATTTTGCAAGGGACAGGAAACATTACGAGCAGTACTTC. This translates into CASSYFARDRKHYEQYF.

The V gene is TRBV27, the J gene TRBJ2-5; 7 bases fit TRBD1. With 0 bases clipped from V and 5 bases from J, the junction kept 9 bases outside the gene matches. CDR3 length equals 16 residues. Germline V gene sequence: CDR1 MNHEY, CDR2 SMNVEV (reference sequence). The CDR3 DNA is TGTGCCAGCAGTTTATCGGGGCAGGGGGTTGGGGAGACCCAGTACTTC. It encodes CASSLSGQGVGETQYF.

As concerns this clone: A junction boundary mismatches the germline segment, possibly from a read error. The chain has TRBV27 and TRBJ1-1, with a weak D call TRBD1 (6 bases). CDR1 MNHEY and CDR2 SMNVEV come from the germline V gene (reference sequence). The length of the CDR3 is 14 residues. CDR3 amino acids: CAGSFSRGNTEAFF. CDR3 sequence (DNA): TGTGCCGGCAGTTTCAGCAGGGGGAACACTGAAGCTTTCTTT.

In its sample, this clone ranks as medium-sized. The genes are TRBV28 and TRBJ2-3, with TRBD2 matching 9 bases. Germline V gene lookup returns CDR1 MDHEN and CDR2 SYDVKM. The CDR3 sequence is 18 residues long. With 7 bases clipped from V and 8 bases from J, the junction kept 22 bases outside the gene matches. CDR3 bases: TGTGCCAGCAAGGCGCCCTTGGTGCTAGCGGGAACGAGGGGTACGCAGTATTTT. The encoded protein is CASKAPLVLAGTRGTQYF.

The chain employs TRBV9 and TRBJ2-7, with a tentative D call TRBD1 (5 bases). Trimming removed 0 bases from V and 1 base from J, with 11 bases in between. Looked up from germline, CDR1 is SGDLS and CDR2 is YYNGEE. The CDR3 is made up of 15 amino acids. The CDR3 region has the DNA TGTGCCAGCAGCGTAGGAGGCAGGGCATCCTACGAGCAGTACTTC. Residues: CASSVGGRASYEQYF.

The chain employs TRBV30 and TRBJ1-2, with no clear D. With 2 bases removed from V and 4 bases from J, the gap between germline ends came to 8 bases. The CDR3 extends over 12 amino acids. Germline V CDR1 and CDR2: GTSNPN, SVGIG (reference sequence). CDR3 in DNA: TGTGCCTGGAGTCTCCCAGTCTATGGCTACACCTTC. Protein: CAWSLPVYGYTF.

In this sample, this clone turned up a few times. The genes are TRBV13 and TRBJ1-2; D not certain. Germline assignment: CDR1 PRHDT and CDR2 FYEKMQ (reference sequence). The CDR3 is 13 residues long. V shed 3 bases and J shed 4 bases, with 9 bases lying between them. CDR3 bases: TGTGCCAGCAGCTTGGCGGGAATCTATGGCTACACCTTC. Amino acid sequence: CASSLAGIYGYTF.

CDR3 sequence: CATSRAQGRGKGYSNQPQHF. CDR3 sequence (DNA): TGTGCCACCAGCAGGGCCCAAGGGAGGGGGAAGGGGTATAGCAATCAGCCCCAGCATTTT. This chain links TRBV15 with TRBJ1-5; TRBD1 is a possible D gene (6 bases). The V end was cut by 3 bases, the J end by 0 bases, with 24 bases between. In germline, CDR1 is LNHNV, CDR2 YYDKDF (reference sequence). There are 20 residues in the CDR3.

The CDR3 spells CASSTGTGLNTEAFF. The CDR3 coding sequence is TGTGCCAGCAGCACCGGGACAGGGTTGAACACTGAAGCTTTCTTT. This chain joins TRBV6-5 and TRBJ1-1, with 9 bases aligning to TRBD1. Germline CDR1 reads MNHEY; CDR2 reads SVGAGI. The CDR3 spans 15 residues. V dropped 6 bases and J dropped 0; count of bases not matched to a gene: 5.

V and J are TRBV27 and TRBJ1-1; 7 bases agree with TRBD1. The V and J ends lost 0 bases and 1 base, in that order; junction bases with no gene match: 2. This CDR3 has 15 residues. Germline V gene data show CDR1 as MNHEY and CDR2 as SMNVEV (reference sequence). The CDR3 coding sequence is TGTGCCAGCAGTTTATCCAGGGGGTGGAACACTGAAGCTTTCTTT. This sequence encodes CASSLSRGWNTEAFF.

The chain recombines TRBV2 with TRBJ1-1, with TRBD1 identical over 8 bases. Germline CDR1 is SNHLY and CDR2 is FYNNEI. The CDR3 totals 18 residues. V lost 5 bases to trimming and J lost 0 bases; unmatched junction nucleotides: 14. The CDR3 nucleotides are TGTGCCAGCAGTCCCTACCTCAGGGGGCGCCCCATGAACACTGAAGCTTTCTTT. Translating gives CASSPYLRGRPMNTEAFF.

The gene calls are TRBV7-9 and TRBJ1-5; no firm D call. Deletions cut 5 bases from V and 0 bases from J, with 8 bases between. The CDR3 runs 14 residues. The germline gives CDR1 SEHNR, CDR2 FQNEAQ (reference sequence). The CDR3 bases are TGTGCCAGCAGCATCGACTCTAGCAATCAGCCCCAGCATTTT. Its protein product is CASSIDSSNQPQHF.

The rearrangement links TRBV25-1 to TRBJ2-1; 9 nucleotides agree with TRBD2. The germline V gene has CDR1 MGHDK and CDR2 SYGVNS. The CDR3 runs 16 residues. J was trimmed by 2 bases and V by 10 bases; bases with no gene match: 12. The CDR3: CATIRASGNPYNEQFF. In nucleotides, the CDR3 is TGTGCCACGATCCGAGCTAGCGGGAACCCCTACAATGAGCAGTTCTTC. Full variable domain (rest looked up from reference TRBV25-1 and TRBJ2-1): EADIYQTPRYLVIGTGKKITLECSQTMGHDKMYWYQQDPGMELHLIHYSYGVNSTEKGDLSSESTVSRIRTEHFPLTLESARPSHTSQYLCATIRASGNPYNEQFFGPGTRLTVL.

The chain recombines TRBV7-9 with TRBJ2-1; maybe TRBD1 (5 bases). The CDR3 loop spans 16 amino acids. The germline V gene has CDR1 SEHNR and CDR2 FQNEAQ (reference sequence). Trimming pared 7 bases from V and 6 bases from J, leaving 22 bases between. The CDR3 sequence: CASTSKGPTLVNEQFF. Written as DNA, the CDR3 is TGTGCCAGCACCTCGAAGGGGCCGACCCTAGTCAATGAGCAGTTCTTC.

This clone has just one count. This chain uses TRBV19 with TRBJ2-2, with 10 bases that match TRBD1. From germline, CDR1 is LNHDA and CDR2 SQIVND (reference sequence). V lost 5 bases, J lost 5 bases, and 8 bases stayed unmatched. The CDR3 has 16 amino acids. The CDR3 bases are TGTGCCAGTAGTCGCTCGGACAGGGGGGTGACCGGGGAGCTGTTTTTT. Residues: CASSRSDRGVTGELFF. The full variable domain, with the rest looked up from reference TRBV19 and TRBJ2-2, is DGGITQSPKYLFRKEGQNVTLSCEQNLNHDAMYWYRQDPGQGLRLIYYSQIVNDFQKGDIAEGYSVSREKKESFPLTVTSAQKNPTAFYLCASSRSDRGVTGELFFGEGSRLTVL.